This record looks at one TCR beta chain sequence and its context. Donors were grouped by their self-reported clinical history. CDR1 is SGHRS and CDR2 is YFSETQ in the germline V gene. This CDR3 comprises 17 residues. J was trimmed by 4 bases and V by 0 bases; bases with no gene match: 9. Original handling: Scientists estimated how many nucleated cells there were by amplifying reference gene primers. The protocol was immunoSEQ multiplex PCR, while the TCRdb copy is restricted to in-frame clones and leaves out a portion. V and J calls and clone size are given by that table; D and trimming were obtained from the DNA. The table has hundreds of thousands of clones, 87% seen once. This entry is derived from a study of blood T cell repertoires in COVID-19. Study as a whole: Sites in the United States, Italy and Spain provided acute and convalescent COVID-19 samples.

The sample comprised PBMCs or T cells enriched from blood (not recorded which). The J gene is TRBJ2-5, the V gene TRBV5-1; 10 bases map to TRBD2. This sequence was found in a woman aged 18-29 years with acute COVID-19. This CDR3 reads CASSLERGLAGVETQYF. The CDR3 DNA reads as TGCGCCAGCAGCTTGGAGAGAGGGCTAGCGGGAGTAGAGACCCAGTACTTC.